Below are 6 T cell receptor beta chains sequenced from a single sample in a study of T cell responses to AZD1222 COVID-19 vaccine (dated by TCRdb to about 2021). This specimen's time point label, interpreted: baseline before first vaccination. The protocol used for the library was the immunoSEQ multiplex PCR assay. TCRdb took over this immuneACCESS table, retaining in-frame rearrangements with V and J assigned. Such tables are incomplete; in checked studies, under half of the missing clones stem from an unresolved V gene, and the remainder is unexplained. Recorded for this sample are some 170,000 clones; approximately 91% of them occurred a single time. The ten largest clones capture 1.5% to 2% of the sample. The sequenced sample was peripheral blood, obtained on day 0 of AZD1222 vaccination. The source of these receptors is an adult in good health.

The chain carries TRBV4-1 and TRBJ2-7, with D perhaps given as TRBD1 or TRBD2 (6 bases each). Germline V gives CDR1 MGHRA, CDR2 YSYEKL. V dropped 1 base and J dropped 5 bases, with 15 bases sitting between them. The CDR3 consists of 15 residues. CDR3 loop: CASSQGGTEGDEQYF. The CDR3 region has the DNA TGCGCCAGCAGCCAAGGCGGGACGGAGGGGGACGAGCAGTACTTC.

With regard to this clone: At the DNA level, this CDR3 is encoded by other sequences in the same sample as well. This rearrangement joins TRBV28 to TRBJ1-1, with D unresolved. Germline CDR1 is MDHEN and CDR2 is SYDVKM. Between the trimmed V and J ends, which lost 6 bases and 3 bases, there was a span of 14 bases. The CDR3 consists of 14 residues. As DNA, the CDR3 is TGTGCCAGCAGCCGGAGACGGCGGGACACTGAAGCTTTCTTT. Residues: CASSRRRRDTEAFF.

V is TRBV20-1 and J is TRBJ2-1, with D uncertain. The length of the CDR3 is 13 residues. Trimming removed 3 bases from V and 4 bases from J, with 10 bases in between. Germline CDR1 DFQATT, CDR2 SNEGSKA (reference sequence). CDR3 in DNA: TGCAGTGCTAGTTTGGCACCTTACAATGAGCAGTTCTTC. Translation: CSASLAPYNEQFF.

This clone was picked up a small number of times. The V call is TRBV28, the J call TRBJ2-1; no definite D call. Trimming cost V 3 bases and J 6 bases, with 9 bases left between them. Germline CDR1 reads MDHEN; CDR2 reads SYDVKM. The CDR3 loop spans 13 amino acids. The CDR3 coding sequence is TGTGCCAGCAGTTTTACAAATTCCAATGAGCAGTTCTTC. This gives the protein CASSFTNSNEQFF.

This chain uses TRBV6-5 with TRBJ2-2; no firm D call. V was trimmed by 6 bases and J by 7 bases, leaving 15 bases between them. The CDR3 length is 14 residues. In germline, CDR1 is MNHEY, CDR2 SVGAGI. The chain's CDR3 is CASRAGGFNGELFF. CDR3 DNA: TGTGCCAGCAGGGCAGGCGGTTTTAACGGGGAGCTGTTTTTT.

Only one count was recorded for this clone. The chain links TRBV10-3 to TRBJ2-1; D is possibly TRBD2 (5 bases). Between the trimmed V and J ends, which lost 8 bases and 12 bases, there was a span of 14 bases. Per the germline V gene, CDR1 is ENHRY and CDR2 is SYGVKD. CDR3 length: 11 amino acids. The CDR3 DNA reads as TGTGCCATCGCGACGGGGAGTAGGCAGTTCTTC. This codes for CAIATGSRQFF.